This T cell receptor beta chain was retrieved from a study of blood T cell repertoires in COVID-19. Study-level background: Donors in the United States, Italy and Spain gave samples during acute or convalescent COVID-19. PBMCs, B-cell-depleted T cells, or T cells were the source of the cDNA or gDNA that made up the material.

As originally analysed: Estimation of nucleated cell counts relied on the amplification of reference gene primers. Sequenced by immunoSEQ multiplex PCR; TCRdb stores in-frame clones only, minus some. V, J and clone size were drawn from that table, and D and trimming were deduced from the DNA. The sample holds 470,000 or so clones, approximately 85% seen once. After removal of 1 base from V and 3 bases from J, the junction contained 13 bases not matched to a gene. Germline V gene lookup returns CDR1 MGHDK and CDR2 SYGVNS. This CDR3 has 18 amino acids. The TCR comes from a human donor in a cohort sampled during active COVID-19. Material: peripheral blood. The chain carries TRBV25-1 and TRBJ2-3; TRBD2 aligns across 7 bases. The CDR3 sequence: CASSEFGPRAGGTDTQYF. CDR3 DNA: TGTGCCAGCAGTGAATTCGGCCCCAGGGCCGGGGGGACAGATACGCAGTATTTT.